The TCR beta chain under discussion was sequenced for a study of cytomegalovirus exposure and HLA in healthy donors. Points from the study as a whole: With later analysis, a missense DCLRE1C variant became linked to TCR beta V- and J-gene trimming. Per a later analysis, roughly 17,000 TCR beta sequences showed association with HLA alleles at 0.05 false discovery rate. Sequencing likely produced, as an artifact, a cluster of highly shared sequence variants. Donor immune exposure was known only as CMV serostatus.

Comments on this clone: Its matching antigen is unknown.

The germline V gene encodes CDR1 GTSNPN and CDR2 SVGIG (reference sequence). This CDR3 comprises 11 residues. The V gene lost 4 bases and the J gene lost 5 bases, with 6 bases spanning the gap. This PCR relied on a set of 60 Vbeta primers and 13 Jbeta primers. Clones were read by immunoSEQ multiplex PCR, and TCRdb kept only the in-frame ones, dropping some. In total, the table holds about 54,000 clones. Sequenced material: PBMCs. The chain couples TRBV30 to TRBJ2-1; D is ambiguous. The clonotype originates from a woman between 40 and 50 years old in good health and CMV-seronegative. CDR3 nucleotide sequence: TGTGCCTGGACCAGCGACAATGAGCAGTTCTTC. Translating it yields CAWTSDNEQFF.